The 4 T cell receptor beta chains below all came from one sample that was sequenced in a study of blood T cell repertoires in COVID-19. The table came from immunoSEQ multiplex PCR; TCRdb's copy has only in-frame clones and leaves some out. The sample lists 75,000 to 90,000 clones, 80% occurring once. The sequenced sample consisted of peripheral blood. The origin of the receptors is a woman between 40 and 55 years old with active or convalescent COVID-19.

Within the sample, this clone is medium-sized (0.01 to 0.1%). The gene calls are TRBV10-3 and TRBJ2-2; 10 bases match TRBD2. Germline CDR1 reads ENHRY; CDR2 reads SYGVKD. Trimming at V came to 10 bases and at J to 5 bases, leaving 4 bases not matched to a gene. The CDR3 runs 13 residues. The CDR3 nucleotides read TGTGCCAGCCTACTAGCGGGGACCGGGGAGCTGTTTTTT. Protein product: CASLLAGTGELFF.

The gene calls are TRBV20-1 and TRBJ2-5, with 8 bases fitting TRBD2. J gave up 1 base and V 3 bases, and 7 bases lay outside the gene matches. Per germline, CDR1 DFQATT and CDR2 SNEGSKA (reference sequence). This CDR3 region has 15 residues. The CDR3 DNA reads as TGCAGTGCTAGTCCCTCTAGCGGGCCCCAAGAGACCCAGTACTTC. This translates into CSASPSSGPQETQYF.

In this sample, this clone turned up a few times. The rearrangement uses TRBV2 and TRBJ2-3; D possibly corresponds to TRBD2 (6 bases). Per germline, CDR1 SNHLY and CDR2 FYNNEI. V was cut by 7 bases and J by 4 bases, with 18 bases left in between. The CDR3 has 15 residues. For the CDR3, the DNA is TGTGCCAGCACCCTGGGCGGGGCCGGCGCAGATACGCAGTATTTT. Translating it yields CASTLGGAGADTQYF.

This chain uses TRBV7-8 with TRBJ1-1, with a tentative D call TRBD1 (5 bases). V was cut by 2 bases and J by 4 bases, with 8 bases left in between. Germline loops: CDR1 SGHVS, CDR2 FQNEAQ. The CDR3 runs 13 residues. The CDR3 DNA reads as TGTGCCAGCAGCTTAAAGGGGTTCACTGAAGCTTTCTTT. Its translation is CASSLKGFTEAFF.